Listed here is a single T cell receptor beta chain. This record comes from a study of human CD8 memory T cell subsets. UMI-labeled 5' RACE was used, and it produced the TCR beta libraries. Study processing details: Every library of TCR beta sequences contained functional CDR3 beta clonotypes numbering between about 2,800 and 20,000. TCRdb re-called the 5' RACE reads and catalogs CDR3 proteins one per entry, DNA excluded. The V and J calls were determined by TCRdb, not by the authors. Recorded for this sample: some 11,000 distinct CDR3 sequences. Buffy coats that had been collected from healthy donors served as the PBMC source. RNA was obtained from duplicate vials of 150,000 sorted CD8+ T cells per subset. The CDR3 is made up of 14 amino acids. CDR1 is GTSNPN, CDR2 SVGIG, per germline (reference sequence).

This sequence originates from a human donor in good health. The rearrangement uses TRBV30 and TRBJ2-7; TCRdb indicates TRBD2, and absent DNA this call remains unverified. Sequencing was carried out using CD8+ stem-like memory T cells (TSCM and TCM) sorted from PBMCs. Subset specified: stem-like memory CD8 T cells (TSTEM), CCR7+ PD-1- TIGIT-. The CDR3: CAWRGGLAGYEQYF.